The T cell receptor beta chain described here comes from a study of T cell repertoires in cytomegalovirus infection (dated by TCRdb to about 2019). Regarding the complete study: Because public TCR beta signatures pointed to carriage of CMV infection together with the matching HLA type, the HLA type of each donor mattered for the analysis.

Sequencing relied on an Illumina HiSeq 1500. TCRdb reran the public reads through fastp at Q25 and MiXCR, keeping productive beta chains. Every distinct CDR3 protein forms one entry, paired with its most common genes and DNA. The sample table holds approximately 550,000 distinct CDR3 sequences, of which about 15% were seen once. 24% of the sample comes from the top ten. This clonotype was detected only a few times. Its recognized antigen is unknown. No clone much larger than this one lies a single base away; base qualities are absent. Via the germline V gene, CDR1 is MGHDK and CDR2 SYGVNS. Measured from the cysteine to the phenylalanine, the CDR3 is 13 residues long. The retained sequence is limited to the CDR3, 39 bases, with the frame set at the first base. Trimming takes 5 bases off V and 4 bases off J; junction bases not matched to a gene: 4. What the research found in general, with its limitations: In both this cohort and an independent cohort of under 450 donors, the cumulative frequency of public TCR beta family members distinguished carriers of CMV infection plus the relevant HLA type. The ex vivo response was dominated by HLA-C-restricted CMV-specific TCR beta clonotypes, which also provided the single most frequent clonotype in two of eight donors.

The TCR was taken from a human donor in good health (CMV status not recorded). Some clones in this sample may be carry-over from other donors' samples. The sample taken for sequencing was CD8+ T cells from PBMCs. Recombination linked TRBV25-1 to TRBJ1-1; 7 central bases correspond to TRBD1. The DNA reads as follows: TGTGCCAGCAGTTGGGGGACAGCCACTGAAGCTTTCTTT. This codes for CASSWGTATEAFF. With all but the CDR3 taken from the reference TRBV25-1 and TRBJ1-1 genes, the full variable domain is: EADIYQTPRYLVIGTGKKITLECSQTMGHDKMYWYQQDPGMELHLIHYSYGVNSTEKGDLSSESTVSRIRTEHFPLTLESARPSHTSQYLCASSWGTATEAFFGQGTRLTVV.